Presented here are 4 T cell receptor beta chains from one specimen sequenced in a study of T cell responses to AZD1222 COVID-19 vaccine. The assay was immunoSEQ multiplex PCR, and TCRdb's table has in-frame clones only and misses some. The sample holds about 180,000 clones, just over 85% seen once. The sample was peripheral blood, taken 28 days after the second AZD1222 dose. These TCRs come from an adult who received the AZD1222 COVID-19 vaccine.

The CDR3 DNA is TGTGCCAGCAGTTTATTGACCGGGACAGGATTAAACTATGGCTACACCTTC. It specifies CASSLLTGTGLNYGYTF. This chain connects TRBV27 to TRBJ1-2, with 8 positions matching TRBD1. V shed 1 base and J 2 bases; nucleotides not matched to a gene: 9. CDR3 length: 17 amino acids. The germline V gene has CDR1 MNHEY and CDR2 SMNVEV (reference sequence).

This clone has just one count. The rearrangement uses TRBV29-1 and TRBJ1-2; 8 nucleotides align to TRBD1. Germline trimming cut 5 bases from V and 3 bases from J; bases unmatched to any gene: 5. Per germline, CDR1 SQVTM and CDR2 ANQGSEA. The CDR3 has 13 residues. For the CDR3, the DNA is TGCAGCGTTACAGGGGGAGGGGACTATGGCTACACCTTC. Its protein product is CSVTGGGDYGYTF.

The chain employs TRBV19 and TRBJ1-6; D is unclear. The CDR3 is 16 residues long. V gave up 6 bases and J gave up 0 bases, with 12 bases separating them. Germline-derived CDR1 and CDR2 are LNHDA and SQIVND (reference sequence). The CDR3 here is CASRISGSSYNSPLHF. The CDR3 DNA follows: TGTGCCAGTAGAATATCGGGGAGCTCCTATAATTCACCCCTCCACTTT.

The chain joins TRBV4-3 to TRBJ2-2; the D is unclear. Germline lookup yields CDR1 LGHNA and CDR2 YSLEER. The CDR3 loop spans 14 amino acids. Deletions cut 0 bases from V and 5 bases from J, with 7 bases between. The CDR3 protein is CASSQDTATGELFF. The CDR3 nucleotides read TGCGCCAGCAGCCAAGACACAGCTACCGGGGAGCTGTTTTTT.